This T cell receptor (beta chain) was recorded in a study of cytomegalovirus exposure and HLA in healthy donors. The PCR was carried out with 60 Vbeta primers and 13 Jbeta primers. Only in-frame clones appear in the TCRdb table, and some are missing; sequencing was by immunoSEQ multiplex PCR. The data contain about 140,000 clones, around 66% of them singletons. With respect to this clone: Its target is unknown.

Whole-study findings and limits: Confirmation was obtained in vitro that three CMV-associated chains are specific for CMV antigens. With later analysis, a missense DCLRE1C variant became linked to TCR beta V- and J-gene trimming.

Trimming pared 2 bases from V and 0 bases from J, leaving 15 bases between. The CDR3 is made up of 17 amino acids. Germline V CDR1 and CDR2: SNHLY, FYNNEI. The sample comprised PBMCs. The chain employs TRBV2 and TRBJ2-3; D unresolved. The sequence was obtained from a woman aged 60-75 years in good health and CMV-seronegative. The chain's CDR3 is CASSERVGGPSTDTQYF. The DNA of the CDR3 is TGTGCCAGCAGTGAACGGGTAGGCGGCCCTAGCACAGATACGCAGTATTTT.